The present entry profiles one T cell receptor beta chain with its context. Its antigen is not known. TCR beta CDR3 regions were amplified from RNA transcripts. First-round RT-PCR used HTBI primers; second-round multiplex PCR followed. TCRdb redid the calling of the multiplex PCR reads with MiXCR, one entry per CDR3 protein. Of under 250,000 distinct CDR3 sequences in the sample, around 28% are singletons; the top ten hold approximately 8.6%. This sample was included in a study of Graves' ophthalmopathy and Graves' hyperthyroidism. All donors with ophthalmopathy were recorded as having moderate-to-severe activity, CAS ≥3, NOSPECS ≥4 and a duration under 3 months. Among the exclusions were patients with other autoimmune diseases, uncontrolled infections, pregnancy or lactation. The CDR3 is made up of 19 amino acids. The germline gives CDR1 MNHEY, CDR2 SVGEGT. The ends lost 0 bases at V and 0 bases at J; junction bases unmatched: 7.

Whole-study findings and limits: Ophthalmopathy and stable hyperthyroidism were discriminated by a 13-signature model, with 87.88% sensitivity and approximately 78% specificity. Forecasting of ophthalmopathy progression by the model achieved 70.59% sensitivity and 72% to 75% specificity.

The genes are TRBV6-2 or TRBV6-3 and TRBJ1-3; 11 bases agree with TRBD1. The sequence derives from a man between 50 and 59 years old with Graves' ophthalmopathy. Sequencing used peripheral blood. The DNA of the CDR3 is TGTGCCAGCAGTTACTCCCGGGACAGGGGGACTCTCTCTGGAAACACCATATATTTT. As protein: CASSYSRDRGTLSGNTIYF.